This TCR beta chain was recovered during a study of T cells in Graves' hyperthyroidism and ophthalmopathy. General study points: Ophthalmopathy was identified by the model a median roughly six months ahead of onset.

TCR beta CDR3 regions were amplified from RNA. With the HTBI primer set, the TCR CDR3 went through a first round of RT-PCR. TCRdb ran MiXCR on the multiplex PCR reads and lists one entry per CDR3 protein. Of about 320,000 distinct CDR3 sequences in the sample, around 17% are singletons; the top ten hold 33%. This clonotype was observed many times. No antigen is known for it. Based on clinical symptoms, serum thyroxine and TRAb, thyroid ultrasound and orbital computed tomography, diagnoses were reached. The CDR3 is 14 amino acids. The germline V and J ends were trimmed by 4 bases and 2 bases, with 11 bases remaining between them. Germline V gene data show CDR1 as SGHDT and CDR2 as YYEEEE.

The sample consisted of blood. The clonotype originates from a man in his thirties or forties with Graves' hyperthyroidism. The chain employs TRBV5-6 and TRBJ2-3; maybe TRBD1 (5 bases). The CDR3 sequence: CASSVQVTTDTQYF. CDR3 DNA: TGTGCCAGCAGCGTACAGGTAACCACAGATACGCAGTATTTT.